Listed here are 11 T cell receptor beta chains from one sample, sequenced in a study of PD-1 blockade in classical Hodgkin lymphoma. Assay used: immunoSEQ multiplex PCR; TCRdb lists only in-frame clones, some missing. The sample holds about 35,000 clones; around 88% are singletons and the top ten take about 0.22%. Time point described: newly diagnosed, previously untreated cHL patient sample. The authors purified CD4+ T cells from thawed PBMCs by magnetic negative selection. The sequenced sample consisted of CD4+ T cells from blood. These receptor sequences come from a human donor with classical Hodgkin lymphoma.

This chain links TRBV5-8 with TRBJ1-5, with D possibly TRBD1 on 5 matching bases. This CDR3 is built from 16 residues. Germline CDR1 reads SGHTS; CDR2 reads YDEGEE. The V gene lost 3 bases and the J gene lost 1 base, with 14 bases spanning the gap. For the CDR3, the DNA is TGTGCCAGCAGCTCTGAATCGTACAGGAGCAATCAGCCCCAGCATTTT. Its translation: CASSSESYRSNQPQHF. Drawing the rest from reference TRBV5-8 and TRBJ1-5, the complete variable domain is EAGVTQSPTHLIKTRGQQATLRCSPISGHTSVYWYQQALGLGLQFLLWYDEGEERNRGNFPPRFSGRQFPNYSSELNVNALELEDSALYLCASSSESYRSNQPQHFGDGTRLSIL.

This clone occurred once. The chain joins TRBV7-2 to TRBJ1-1; TRBD1 agrees at 11 bases. The length of the CDR3 is 13 residues. CDR1 and CDR2 (germline): SGHTA, FQGNSA. With V trimmed by 1 base and J by 10 bases, 2 bases remained unmatched. The CDR3 DNA reads TGTGCCAGCAGCTTAGAGGGACAGGGGGGAGCTTTCTTT. This encodes CASSLEGQGGAFF. Drawing the rest from reference TRBV7-2 and TRBJ1-1, the complete variable domain is GAGVSQSPSNKVTEKGKDVELRCDPISGHTALYWYRQSLGQGLEFLIYFQGNSAPDKSGLPSDRFSAERTGGSVSTLTIQRTQQEDSAVYLCASSLEGQGGAFFGQGTRLTVV.

V is TRBV2 and J is TRBJ1-1, with a possible D match to TRBD1 (6 bases). In germline, CDR1 is SNHLY, CDR2 FYNNEI. The V gene lost 7 bases and the J gene lost 8 bases, with 20 bases spanning the gap. The CDR3 extends over 14 amino acids. CDR3 DNA: TGTGCCAGCATCGTAGACAGGACTAATAACGAAGCTTTCTTT. Residues: CASIVDRTNNEAFF.

The chain recombines TRBV5-4 with TRBJ2-7, with 9 bases aligning to TRBD2. J was trimmed by 3 bases and V by 4 bases; bases with no gene match: 11. The CDR3 is made up of 16 amino acids. Germline-derived CDR1 and CDR2 are SGHNT and YYREEE (reference sequence). CDR3 protein: CASSASGSGGFYEQYF. CDR3 sequence (DNA): TGTGCCAGCAGCGCGTCAGGTAGCGGGGGTTTCTACGAGCAGTACTTC. Full variable domain (rest looked up from reference TRBV5-4 and TRBJ2-7): ETGVTQSPTHLIKTRGQQVTLRCSSQSGHNTVSWYQQALGQGPQFIFQYYREEENGRGNFPPRFSGLQFPNYSSELNVNALELDDSALYLCASSASGSGGFYEQYFGPGTRLTVT.

The chain employs TRBV21-1 and TRBJ1-1. TRBV21-1 is tagged as a pseudogene. The length of the CDR3 is 17 residues. The CDR3 nucleotides are TGTGCCAGCAGCAAAGGTGATGGGGGTTTCTCGAACACTGAAGCTTTCTTT. Its protein is CASSKGDGGFSNTEAFF.

The chain combines TRBV13 with TRBJ1-6, with D possibly being TRBD1 (5 bases). CDR1 PRHDT and CDR2 FYEKMQ come from the germline V gene (reference sequence). V lost 5 bases, J lost 0 bases, and 14 bases lay in between. The CDR3 sequence is 17 residues long. As DNA, the CDR3 is TGTGCCAGCAGCCCGTTCGGGGCTAGCTCCTATAATTCACCCCTCCACTTT. Translated, it gives CASSPFGASSYNSPLHF.

This chain connects TRBV7-8 to TRBJ1-5; D possibly corresponds to TRBD1 (6 bases). V lost 1 base to trimming and J lost 6 bases, with 31 bases between them. The CDR3 loop spans 21 amino acids. From germline, CDR1 is SGHVS and CDR2 FQNEAQ. The CDR3 nucleotides read TGTGCCAGCAGCTTAGTACTGCGGGGGGGCAGGGACATTACTTCGCCTCAGCCCCAGCATTTT. Translation: CASSLVLRGGRDITSPQPQHF.

V is TRBV5-1 and J is TRBJ2-3; 9 nucleotides match TRBD2. Trimming took 4 bases from V and 1 from J; bases not matched to a gene: 7. The germline CDR1 and CDR2 sequences are SGHRS and YFSETQ. The CDR3 has 16 amino acids. The CDR3 region has the DNA TGCGCCAGCAGCCTGGATTTAGCGGGGGGCACAGATACGCAGTATTTT. Translating gives CASSLDLAGGTDTQYF.

The CDR3 reads CSVSRGGEKLFF. For the CDR3, the DNA is TGCAGCGTTTCCAGGGGTGGGGAAAAACTGTTTTTT. This rearrangement joins TRBV29-1 to TRBJ1-4; D may be TRBD1 (6 bases). CDR3 length equals 12 residues. The ends were cut back, 5 bases at V and 8 bases at J, with 12 bases in the middle. In germline, CDR1 is SQVTM, CDR2 ANQGSEA.

The chain has TRBV5-1 and TRBJ1-1; D is undetermined. CDR3 length equals 14 residues. Germline V lookup: CDR1 SGHRS, CDR2 YFSETQ. Trimming took 0 bases from V and 2 from J, leaving 8 bases between them. CDR3 in DNA: TGCGCCAGCAGCTTGGCCCAGACAAACACTGAAGCTTTCTTT. This gives the protein CASSLAQTNTEAFF.

V gene TRBV19 combines with J gene TRBJ1-2; D is ambiguous. Germline CDR1 is LNHDA and CDR2 is SQIVND (reference sequence). The V end lost 6 bases, the J end lost 7 bases, and 15 bases lay between the germline ends. The CDR3 totals 13 residues. CDR3 sequence (DNA): TGTGCCAGTAGCCTAGCGGGTTTTGGTGGCTACACCTTC. Protein sequence: CASSLAGFGGYTF.